Listed here are 7 T cell receptor beta chains from one sample, sequenced in a study of blood T cell repertoires in COVID-19 (dated by TCRdb to 2019 to 2021). The library was built by means of the immunoSEQ multiplex PCR assay. Sourced from immuneACCESS, this table was stored by TCRdb with only in-frame sequences that have V and J called. A share of the clones is absent; for the studies checked, an unresolved V gene accounts for under half, and the remainder has no known explanation. The sample yields tens of thousands of clones; about 87% were counted once. Of the sample, around 6.6% falls within the top ten clones. The sequenced sample consisted of peripheral blood. The receptor source for this set is a man aged 55 to 69 with acute or convalescent COVID-19.

This chain uses TRBV7-8 with TRBJ1-2; perhaps TRBD1 as D (6 bases). The CDR3 loop spans 14 amino acids. Germline CDR1 and CDR2: SGHVS and FQNEAQ. Between the trimmed V and J ends, which lost 1 base and 4 bases, there was a span of 10 bases. CDR3 region: CASSLDRTAYGYTF. The CDR3 nucleotides are TGTGCCAGCAGCTTAGATCGGACAGCCTATGGCTACACCTTC. The full variable domain, its missing parts supplied by reference TRBV7-8 and TRBJ1-2, is GAGVSQSPRYKVAKRGQDVALRCDPISGHVSLFWYQQALGQGPEFLTYFQNEAQLDKSGLPSDRFFAERPEGSVSTLKIQRTQQEDSAVYLCASSLDRTAYGYTFGSGTRLTVV.

J is TRBJ2-3 and V is TRBV10-3; unclear D gene. The CDR3 spans 14 residues. Trimming stripped 8 bases from V and 0 bases from J, with 12 bases between. Germline V lookup: CDR1 ENHRY, CDR2 SYGVKD. CDR3 in DNA: TGTGCCATCTCTGGCAGTTCTAGCACAGATACGCAGTATTTT. Its protein is CAISGSSSTDTQYF.

CDR3 sequence reads: CASSILAGGWGTQYF. The CDR3 DNA sequence: TGCGCCAGCAGCATTCTAGCGGGGGGCTGGGGGACCCAGTACTTC. The chain recombines TRBV5-1 with TRBJ2-5; TRBD2 matches 11 bases. This CDR3 comprises 15 residues. With V trimmed by 4 bases and J by 7 bases, 9 bases remained unmatched. The germline V gene encodes CDR1 SGHRS and CDR2 YFSETQ.

A few counts support this clone. The chain employs TRBV11-2 and TRBJ1-4, with D possibly TRBD1 on 6 matching bases. Between the trimmed V and J ends, which lost 5 bases and 5 bases, there was a span of 12 bases. CDR1 is SGHAT and CDR2 is FQNNGV in the germline V gene. This CDR3 is built from 14 residues. CDR3: CASSPGQTNEKLFF. DNA for the CDR3: TGTGCCAGCAGCCCCGGACAGACAAATGAAAAACTGTTTTTT.

CDR3: CASSPDSRASPLHF. The CDR3 DNA reads TGTGCCAGCTCACCAGACAGTAGGGCTTCACCCCTCCACTTT. V gene TRBV18 combines with J gene TRBJ1-6; possible D gene TRBD1, 5 bases. Deletions cut 2 bases from V and 9 bases from J, with 11 bases between. This CDR3 is built from 14 residues. CDR1 and CDR2 (germline): KGHSH, LQKENI.

The V call is TRBV18, the J call TRBJ1-5, with D hard to call. Trimming pared 1 base from V and 5 bases from J, leaving 6 bases between. The CDR3 length is 13 residues. The germline gives CDR1 KGHSH, CDR2 LQKENI. The CDR3 DNA reads TGTGCCAGCTCACCACTGGAGGATCAGCCCCAGCATTTT. The encoded protein is CASSPLEDQPQHF. Drawing the rest from reference TRBV18 and TRBJ1-5, the complete variable domain is NAGVMQNPRHLVRRRGQEARLRCSPMKGHSHVYWYRQLPEEGLKFMVYLQKENIIDESGMPKERFSAEFPKEGPSILRIQQVVRGDSAAYFCASSPLEDQPQHFGDGTRLSIL.

The gene calls are TRBV11-2 and TRBJ1-5; D ambiguous. This CDR3 has 13 residues. V gave up 5 bases and J gave up 6 bases, with 11 bases separating them. CDR1 SGHAT and CDR2 FQNNGV come from the germline V gene. The CDR3 protein is CASSQDPGQPQHF. The CDR3 DNA follows: TGTGCCAGCAGCCAAGACCCAGGTCAGCCCCAGCATTTT.